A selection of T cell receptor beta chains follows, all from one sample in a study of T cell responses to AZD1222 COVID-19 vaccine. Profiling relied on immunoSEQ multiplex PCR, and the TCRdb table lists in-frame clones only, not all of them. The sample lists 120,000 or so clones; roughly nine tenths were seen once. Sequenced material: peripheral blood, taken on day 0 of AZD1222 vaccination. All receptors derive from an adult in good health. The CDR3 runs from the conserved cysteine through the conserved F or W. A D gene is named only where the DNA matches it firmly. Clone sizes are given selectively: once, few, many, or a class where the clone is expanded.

cdr3_nt: TGTGCCAGCTCACCGGGACAGCTCCCCTACGAGCAGTACTTC; cdr3_aa: CASSPGQLPYEQYF; clone_size: -; j_call: TRBJ2-7; d_call: TRBD1; v_call: TRBV18
cdr3_nt: TGTGCCATCAGTGACGGACAGGGAGGAAACACCATATATTTT; cdr3_aa: CAISDGQGGNTIYF; clone_size: -; j_call: TRBJ1-3; d_call: TRBD1; v_call: TRBV10-3
cdr3_nt: TGTGCCAGCAGCGGACAGGGGGCAAACACCATATATTTT; cdr3_aa: CASSGQGANTIYF; clone_size: -; j_call: TRBJ1-3; d_call: TRBD1; v_call: TRBV6-1
cdr3_nt: TGTGCCAGCAGTACGGGACTGTCCTATGGCTACACCTTC; cdr3_aa: CASSTGLSYGYTF; clone_size: -; j_call: TRBJ1-2; d_call: -; v_call: TRBV27
cdr3_nt: TGTGCCAGCAGCCGAGACGGACAGGCGAGCTATGGCTACACCTTC; cdr3_aa: CASSRDGQASYGYTF; clone_size: -; j_call: TRBJ1-2; d_call: TRBD1; v_call: TRBV11-2
cdr3_nt: TGTGCCAGCAGTTGGCAGGGGGCCGGCGCTGAAGCTTTCTTT; cdr3_aa: CASSWQGAGAEAFF; clone_size: -; j_call: TRBJ1-1; d_call: TRBD1; v_call: TRBV6-2/TRBV6-3
cdr3_nt: TGTGCCAGCAGCCCCGAGGGCACCGGGGAGCTGTTTTTT; cdr3_aa: CASSPEGTGELFF; clone_size: -; j_call: TRBJ2-2; d_call: -; v_call: TRBV4-2
cdr3_nt: TGTGCCAGCAGCCCGCGGGCGTATGGCTACACCTTC; cdr3_aa: CASSPRAYGYTF; clone_size: -; j_call: TRBJ1-2; d_call: -; v_call: TRBV6-5
cdr3_nt: TGTGCCACCAGCAGAGAGGAAGGACAGGGGGTAGGAGAGACCCAGTACTTC; cdr3_aa: CATSREEGQGVGETQYF; clone_size: -; j_call: TRBJ2-5; d_call: TRBD1; v_call: TRBV15
cdr3_nt: TGTGCCAGCAGCCAAGGTGAGGGGTCTGGGGAGGGCCCCCAGCATTTT; cdr3_aa: CASSQGEGSGEGPQHF; clone_size: once; j_call: TRBJ1-5; d_call: -; v_call: TRBV3-1/TRBV3-2
cdr3_nt: TGTGCCAGCAGCTTAGGGACACCTAACTCTGGAAACACCATATATTTT; cdr3_aa: CASSLGTPNSGNTIYF; clone_size: -; j_call: TRBJ1-3; d_call: -; v_call: TRBV11-2
cdr3_nt: TGTGCCACCAGCAGCACTAATAAGGGAGGCGAAGCTTTCTTT; cdr3_aa: CATSSTNKGGEAFF; clone_size: -; j_call: TRBJ1-1; d_call: -; v_call: TRBV15
cdr3_nt: TGTGCCAGTAGTTACCGAAGCTCTGGAAACACCATATATTTT; cdr3_aa: CASSYRSSGNTIYF; clone_size: -; j_call: TRBJ1-3; d_call: -; v_call: TRBV19
cdr3_nt: TGTGCCAGCAGCAGGGGACTAGCGGGGAGAGATACGCAGTATTTT; cdr3_aa: CASSRGLAGRDTQYF; clone_size: -; j_call: TRBJ2-3; d_call: TRBD2; v_call: TRBV7-3
cdr3_nt: TGTGCCAGCGAGGGCCCCGGGGCCAACGTCCTGACTTTC; cdr3_aa: CASEGPGANVLTF; clone_size: -; j_call: TRBJ2-6; d_call: -; v_call: TRBV2
cdr3_nt: TGTGCCAGCAGTAAAAATCAGGGGTGGCAGGAAAAACTGTTTTTT; cdr3_aa: CASSKNQGWQEKLFF; clone_size: -; j_call: TRBJ1-4; d_call: -; v_call: TRBV2
cdr3_nt: TGTGCCAGCAGCCAAGTTTTTTTGGGGAAGGCGGTGGAAAAACTGTTTTTT; cdr3_aa: CASSQVFLGKAVEKLFF; clone_size: -; j_call: TRBJ1-4; d_call: -; v_call: TRBV14
cdr3_nt: TGTGCCAGCAGCATTCCCGGGACTAGCGGGAGTAATGAGCAGTTCTTC; cdr3_aa: CASSIPGTSGSNEQFF; clone_size: -; j_call: TRBJ2-1; d_call: TRBD2; v_call: TRBV9
cdr3_nt: TGTGCCAGCAGCTTAGGGGGCGGTCAGCCCCAGCATTTT; cdr3_aa: CASSLGGGQPQHF; clone_size: -; j_call: TRBJ1-5; d_call: -; v_call: TRBV11-1
cdr3_nt: TGCGCCAGCAGCTTGGCCGGAAGCTCTGGAAACACCATATATTTT; cdr3_aa: CASSLAGSSGNTIYF; clone_size: -; j_call: TRBJ1-3; d_call: -; v_call: TRBV5-1
cdr3_nt: TGTGCCAGCAGTGCTTGGGAGCGGGGGCGGGAGACCCAGTACTTC; cdr3_aa: CASSAWERGRETQYF; clone_size: -; j_call: TRBJ2-5; d_call: TRBD2; v_call: TRBV2
cdr3_nt: TGTGCCAGCAGTCCAAGGATTCTAGCGGGGGGTCTAAATGAGCAGTTCTTC; cdr3_aa: CASSPRILAGGLNEQFF; clone_size: -; j_call: TRBJ2-1; d_call: TRBD2; v_call: TRBV3-1/TRBV3-2
cdr3_nt: TGTGCCAGCTCACCACCGGGACGTGACGGGGAGCTGTTTTTT; cdr3_aa: CASSPPGRDGELFF; clone_size: -; j_call: TRBJ2-2; d_call: -; v_call: TRBV18
cdr3_nt: TGTGCCAGTAGTGAACTGGGTAGGGCCGGGGAGCTGTTTTTT; cdr3_aa: CASSELGRAGELFF; clone_size: -; j_call: TRBJ2-2; d_call: -; v_call: TRBV19
cdr3_nt: TGTGCCAGCAGCATAGGACAGATTATGAACACTGAAGCTTTCTTT; cdr3_aa: CASSIGQIMNTEAFF; clone_size: -; j_call: TRBJ1-1; d_call: -; v_call: TRBV5-6
cdr3_nt: TGTGCCAGCAGTGAAATGGCTAGCCTCCCTGAGCAGTTCTTC; cdr3_aa: CASSEMASLPEQFF; clone_size: -; j_call: TRBJ2-1; d_call: -; v_call: TRBV2
cdr3_nt: TGTGCCTGGTCCACCGGACAGGGTAGTACTGAAGCTTTCTTT; cdr3_aa: CAWSTGQGSTEAFF; clone_size: -; j_call: TRBJ1-1; d_call: TRBD1; v_call: TRBV30
cdr3_nt: TGTGCCAGCAGCCAAGATACGGGGTTAACAGGTGAGCAGTACTTC; cdr3_aa: CASSQDTGLTGEQYF; clone_size: -; j_call: TRBJ2-7; d_call: -; v_call: TRBV3-1/TRBV3-2
cdr3_nt: TGTGCCAGCAGTGAATCAGGGACTGAAGCTTTCTTT; cdr3_aa: CASSESGTEAFF; clone_size: once; j_call: TRBJ1-1; d_call: -; v_call: TRBV2
cdr3_nt: TGTGCCAGCAGCTTAGGACAGGGCTTCTCCGGGGAGCTGTTTTTT; cdr3_aa: CASSLGQGFSGELFF; clone_size: -; j_call: TRBJ2-2; d_call: TRBD1; v_call: TRBV7-8
cdr3_nt: TGTGCCAGCAGTCCCTGGGCAGGGGGCAAGGGGAGCAATCAGCCCCAGCATTTT; cdr3_aa: CASSPWAGGKGSNQPQHF; clone_size: -; j_call: TRBJ1-5; d_call: TRBD1; v_call: TRBV27
cdr3_nt: TGTGCCAGCAGGTTGGAGCAGTACTTC; cdr3_aa: CASRLEQYF; clone_size: -; j_call: TRBJ2-7; d_call: -; v_call: TRBV2
cdr3_nt: TGTGCCAGCAGCCCGGGACTAGGTGGATACAATGAGCAGTTCTTC; cdr3_aa: CASSPGLGGYNEQFF; clone_size: -; j_call: TRBJ2-1; d_call: TRBD2; v_call: TRBV5-6
cdr3_nt: TGTGCCACCAGTCCCTCGGAGGCAGCGAGCAGTGGTACGCAGTATTTT; cdr3_aa: CATSPSEAASSGTQYF; clone_size: -; j_call: TRBJ2-3; d_call: -; v_call: TRBV24-1
cdr3_nt: TGTGCCAGCAGCCACCGGACAGGTATGAACACTGAAGCTTTCTTT; cdr3_aa: CASSHRTGMNTEAFF; clone_size: -; j_call: TRBJ1-1; d_call: TRBD1; v_call: TRBV3-1/TRBV3-2
cdr3_nt: TGTGCCAGCAGTGAAAGGACCGCGTCAGATACGCAGTATTTT; cdr3_aa: CASSERTASDTQYF; clone_size: -; j_call: TRBJ2-3; d_call: -; v_call: TRBV6-1
cdr3_nt: TGTGCCAGCAGCTTGGCACTAACAGGGGTTTTCACTGAAGCTTTCTTT; cdr3_aa: CASSLALTGVFTEAFF; clone_size: -; j_call: TRBJ1-1; d_call: TRBD1; v_call: TRBV5-8
cdr3_nt: TGTGCCAGCAGTTTCGCCGAAAACAGCAATCAGCCCCAGCATTTT; cdr3_aa: CASSFAENSNQPQHF; clone_size: -; j_call: TRBJ1-5; d_call: -; v_call: TRBV27
cdr3_nt: TGCGCCAGCAGCCAAGACTTGCGGTTGAAACTCAACACTGAAGCTTTCTTT; cdr3_aa: CASSQDLRLKLNTEAFF; clone_size: -; j_call: TRBJ1-1; d_call: -; v_call: TRBV4-1
cdr3_nt: TGTGCCAGCAGCATGCTCGGGACTAGCCCCTACGAGCAGTACTTC; cdr3_aa: CASSMLGTSPYEQYF; clone_size: -; j_call: TRBJ2-7; d_call: TRBD2; v_call: TRBV11-2
cdr3_nt: TGTGCCTGCCCGGAGGACACCGGGGAGCTGTTTTTT; cdr3_aa: CACPEDTGELFF; clone_size: -; j_call: TRBJ2-2; d_call: -; v_call: TRBV30
cdr3_nt: TGTGCCAGCAGTTCAGTCCCGCGGGAAAAACTGTTTTTT; cdr3_aa: CASSSVPREKLFF; clone_size: -; j_call: TRBJ1-4; d_call: -; v_call: TRBV6-5
cdr3_nt: TGTGCCACCAGCAGAGAGGTCAGGTCAGGGGCGGTTAACTATGGCTACACCTTC; cdr3_aa: CATSREVRSGAVNYGYTF; clone_size: -; j_call: TRBJ1-2; d_call: -; v_call: TRBV15
cdr3_nt: TGCAGCGTTGAAGGCACTAGCGGGGGCACAGATACGCAGTATTTT; cdr3_aa: CSVEGTSGGTDTQYF; clone_size: -; j_call: TRBJ2-3; d_call: TRBD2; v_call: TRBV29-1
cdr3_nt: TGTGCCAGCAGCGACTCTTATTCACCCCTCCACTTT; cdr3_aa: CASSDSYSPLHF; clone_size: -; j_call: TRBJ1-6; d_call: -; v_call: TRBV7-2
cdr3_nt: TGTGCCAGCAGCGTAGTGACGGATAACTATGGCTACACCTTC; cdr3_aa: CASSVVTDNYGYTF; clone_size: -; j_call: TRBJ1-2; d_call: -; v_call: TRBV9
cdr3_nt: TGTGCCAGCAGCCCTCGAGGGTGGGAGACCCAGTACTTC; cdr3_aa: CASSPRGWETQYF; clone_size: -; j_call: TRBJ2-5; d_call: -; v_call: TRBV12-3/TRBV12-4
cdr3_nt: TGTGCCAGCAGCTTAAGGGGACAGGGTGGTGGGGCCAACGTCCTGACTTTC; cdr3_aa: CASSLRGQGGGANVLTF; clone_size: -; j_call: TRBJ2-6; d_call: TRBD1; v_call: TRBV7-8
cdr3_nt: TGCGCCAGCAGCTTGGTGGCAGGAAGCTCTGGGGCCAACGTCCTGACTTTC; cdr3_aa: CASSLVAGSSGANVLTF; clone_size: -; j_call: TRBJ2-6; d_call: -; v_call: TRBV5-1
cdr3_nt: TGTGCCAGCAGCCAAACAAACTGGGGCACCGGGGAGCTGTTTTTT; cdr3_aa: CASSQTNWGTGELFF; clone_size: -; j_call: TRBJ2-2; d_call: -; v_call: TRBV3-1/TRBV3-2
cdr3_nt: TGTGCCAGCTCAGCTCGTATGGGACGAGAAGGGGCGTTGACCACTGAAGCTTTCTTT; cdr3_aa: CASSARMGREGALTTEAFF; clone_size: -; j_call: TRBJ1-1; d_call: -; v_call: TRBV18
cdr3_nt: TGTGCCAGCAGTATCGGCCTAGCGGGGCTCACCGGGGAGCTGTTTTTT; cdr3_aa: CASSIGLAGLTGELFF; clone_size: -; j_call: TRBJ2-2; d_call: TRBD2; v_call: TRBV2
cdr3_nt: TGTGCCAGCAGTCCGGGAGATCTCTATGGCTACACCTTC; cdr3_aa: CASSPGDLYGYTF; clone_size: -; j_call: TRBJ1-2; d_call: -; v_call: TRBV27
cdr3_nt: TGTGCCAGCAGCTGGGGGACCGGGGGTGAGCAGTTCTTC; cdr3_aa: CASSWGTGGEQFF; clone_size: -; j_call: TRBJ2-1; d_call: -; v_call: TRBV7-9
cdr3_nt: TGTGCCAGCAGCTTGGTTCAGGGTGAATATGGCTACACCTTC; cdr3_aa: CASSLVQGEYGYTF; clone_size: -; j_call: TRBJ1-2; d_call: -; v_call: TRBV5-4
cdr3_nt: TGTGCCAGCAGTCCTCAGGGGGGGGTGAGGGAAAAACTGTTTTTT; cdr3_aa: CASSPQGGVREKLFF; clone_size: -; j_call: TRBJ1-4; d_call: TRBD1; v_call: TRBV28
cdr3_nt: TGTGCCAGCAGTAGAGGGACTAGCGGGAGACTTGAGCAGTATTTT; cdr3_aa: CASSRGTSGRLEQYF; clone_size: -; j_call: TRBJ2-3; d_call: TRBD2; v_call: TRBV6-2/TRBV6-3
cdr3_nt: TGTGCCAGCAGTCCCACACCCTACGAGCAGTACTTC; cdr3_aa: CASSPTPYEQYF; clone_size: -; j_call: TRBJ2-7; d_call: -; v_call: TRBV12-3/TRBV12-4
cdr3_nt: TGTGCCAGCCAGACTAGCGGGAGGGCCAATGAGCAGTTCTTC; cdr3_aa: CASQTSGRANEQFF; clone_size: -; j_call: TRBJ2-1; d_call: TRBD2; v_call: TRBV6-5
cdr3_nt: TGCACCAGCAGCCAAGATCTCTCCCAGGGGGCAGGGTTTAGGATGAACACTGAAGCTTTCTTT; cdr3_aa: CTSSQDLSQGAGFRMNTEAFF; clone_size: -; j_call: TRBJ1-1; d_call: -; v_call: TRBV1